This is a list of T cell receptor beta chains from one sample in a study of T cells in localized non-small cell lung cancer. Using immunoSEQ multiplex PCR, the repertoire was profiled, and TCRdb retains in-frame clones only, with some absent. In the table there are around 30,000 clones, approximately 94% of which are singletons. The sample here was peripheral blood, taken before any cancer treatment. The receptors originated from a woman aged 40-69 years with stage I lung adenocarcinoma. The CDR3 runs from the conserved cysteine through the conserved F or W. D genes are given only for firm matches. Only part of the rows carry a size: once, few, many, or a class if the clone is expanded.

length | J | size | V | D | DNA | CDR3
12 | TRBJ1-1 | . | TRBV29-1 | . | TGCAGCGCCGGGAAGGTGGACACTGAAGCTTTCTTT | CSAGKVDTEAFF
17 | TRBJ1-3 | . | TRBV12-5 | . | TGTGCTAGTGGTCCAGGGAGGGGGGGGCTCTCTGGAAACACCATATATTTT | CASGPGRGGLSGNTIYF
17 | TRBJ1-3 | . | TRBV4-2 | TRBD1 | TGTGCCAGCAGCCAAGATTACCAGGGGGCATCTGGAAACACCATATATTTT | CASSQDYQGASGNTIYF
16 | TRBJ2-3 | . | TRBV9 | TRBD2 | TGTGCCAGCAGCGCCTATAGCGGGGGGATCCCCGATACGCAGTATTTT | CASSAYSGGIPDTQYF
14 | TRBJ1-2 | . | TRBV5-5 | . | TGTGCCAGCAGCCGGGACTCCGGCAGATATGGCTACACCTTC | CASSRDSGRYGYTF
13 | TRBJ1-6 | . | TRBV10-1 | TRBD1 | TGCGCCAGCTCGGGACAGGTCAATTCACCCCTCCACTTT | CASSGQVNSPLHF
13 | TRBJ1-2 | . | TRBV6-5 | TRBD1 | TGTGCCAGCAACGCAGACAGGGGGCTCGGCTACACCTTC | CASNADRGLGYTF
15 | TRBJ1-6 | once | TRBV11-2 | . | TGTGCCAGCAGCTATAGCCAGGGATTGAATTCACCCCTCCACTTT | CASSYSQGLNSPLHF
14 | TRBJ1-5 | . | TRBV6-6 | . | TGTGCCAGCAGTTCCAGTGATAGCAATCAGCCCCAGCATTTT | CASSSSDSNQPQHF
14 | TRBJ1-1 | . | TRBV19 | . | TGTGCCAGTAGTATAAGGGCCCGGGATTCTGAAGCTTTCTTT | CASSIRARDSEAFF
18 | TRBJ2-7 | once | TRBV7-9 | . | TGTGCCAGCAGTCCGGGCAGGGGTGTTAGAGCGGGTTCCTACGAGCAGTACTTC | CASSPGRGVRAGSYEQYF
15 | TRBJ1-1 | . | TRBV4-1 | TRBD1 | TGCGCCAGCAGCCAAGTCGGGACAGCGAACACTGAAGCTTTCTTT | CASSQVGTANTEAFF
16 | TRBJ2-1 | once | TRBV19 | . | TGTGCCAGTAGTATACCCAGGCTAAGCTCCTACAATGAGCAGTTCTTC | CASSIPRLSSYNEQFF
14 | TRBJ2-1 | . | TRBV7-3 | . | TGTGCCAGCAGCTCCCGGTCCATGGGCAATGAGCAGTTCTTC | CASSSRSMGNEQFF
17 | TRBJ2-7 | once | TRBV4-1 | . | TGCGCCAGCAGCCGTCAACGAGGGGGAGGCAACTCCTACGAGCAGTACTTC | CASSRQRGGGNSYEQYF
19 | TRBJ2-1 | . | TRBV15 | TRBD2 | TGTGCCACCAGCGGAAGACCCGGACTAGCGGGGGTTCCCTACAATGAGCAGTTCTTC | CATSGRPGLAGVPYNEQFF
16 | TRBJ1-3 | . | TRBV5-5 | . | TGTGCCAGCAGCCCGTTAATCCCCGGGACAGGAAACACCATATATTTT | CASSPLIPGTGNTIYF
13 | TRBJ1-5 | . | TRBV11-1 | TRBD1 | TGTGCCAGCAGTTGGGACAGGGGACAGCCCCAGCATTTT | CASSWDRGQPQHF
15 | TRBJ2-3 | . | TRBV6-5 | TRBD2 | TGTGCCAGCAGTTACCGGGGGGGCAGCACAGATACGCAGTATTTT | CASSYRGGSTDTQYF
15 | TRBJ2-6 | . | TRBV5-1 | . | TGCGCCAGCAGCTCCGACCCTGTGGGGGCCAACGTCCTGACTTTC | CASSSDPVGANVLTF
15 | TRBJ2-1 | . | TRBV19 | TRBD1 | TGTGCCAGTAGTATAGGAGACAGGGCCTACAATGAGCAGTTCTTC | CASSIGDRAYNEQFF
16 | TRBJ2-5 | . | TRBV4-1 | . | TGCGCCAGCAGCCAAGAAGGTGGGGCGGGCCCGGAGACCCAGTACTTC | CASSQEGGAGPETQYF
14 | TRBJ2-7 | . | TRBV2 | . | TGTGCCAGCAGTGGAATGTCGGCAGCCTACGAGCAGTACTTC | CASSGMSAAYEQYF
13 | TRBJ2-7 | . | TRBV5-1 | TRBD1 | TGCGCCAGCAGCGAGACAGGGCTTTACGAGCAGTACTTC | CASSETGLYEQYF
15 | TRBJ1-5 | once | TRBV10-3 | . | TGTGCCATCAGTGAGTCGAGTGGACCGGGGGAGCCCCAGCATTTT | CAISESSGPGEPQHF
13 | TRBJ1-1 | . | TRBV2 | . | TGTGCCAGCAGGGGCAGTATGAACACTGAAGCTTTCTTT | CASRGSMNTEAFF
15 | TRBJ1-5 | . | TRBV18 | . | TGTGCCAGCTCACGGAGGGGACAAATGAATCAGCCCCAGCATTTT | CASSRRGQMNQPQHF
14 | TRBJ2-1 | . | TRBV7-2 | . | TGTGCCAGCAGCCCTGGGGTAGCGCGGAATGAGCAGTTCTTC | CASSPGVARNEQFF
13 | TRBJ1-2 | . | TRBV29-1 | . | TGCAGCGCCTCGGGGGGGCAGGGGATCGGCTACACCTTC | CSASGGQGIGYTF
15 | TRBJ2-5 | . | TRBV7-8 | . | TGTGCCAGCAGATTAGGGCACGGGGTACAAGAGACCCAGTACTTC | CASRLGHGVQETQYF
12 | TRBJ2-7 | . | TRBV23-1 | TRBD2 | TGCGCCAGCAGGAGACTAGCGGACGAGCAGTACTTC | CASRRLADEQYF
15 | TRBJ1-6 | . | TRBV6-5 | . | TGTGCCAGCAGACCGGCCGCGACAGCTAATTCACCCCTCCACTTT | CASRPAATANSPLHF
13 | TRBJ2-1 | . | TRBV11-2 | . | TGTGCCAGCAGCTTGGCGGTGTACAATGAGCAGTTCTTC | CASSLAVYNEQFF
15 | TRBJ2-1 | once | TRBV5-5 | TRBD1 | TGTGCCAGCAAGGTAGGGACAGGCAACTACAATGAGCAGTTCTTC | CASKVGTGNYNEQFF
14 | TRBJ1-1 | . | TRBV5-1 | TRBD1 | TGCGCCAGCAGCCGACAGGGGGCAGGCACTGAAGCTTTCTTT | CASSRQGAGTEAFF
12 | TRBJ1-2 | . | TRBV7-2 | . | TGTGCCAGCAGCTTAGGATCATCAAACTACACCTTC | CASSLGSSNYTF
13 | TRBJ2-1 | once | TRBV7-3 | . | TGTGCCAGCAGCTCGCCGGGGATTAATGAGCAGTTCTTC | CASSSPGINEQFF
17 | TRBJ2-1 | . | TRBV18 | . | TGTGCCAGCTCACCACCCTCCGGCGGGACCTCCTACAATGAGCAGTTCTTC | CASSPPSGGTSYNEQFF
13 | TRBJ2-2 | . | TRBV5-1 | . | TGCGCCAGCAGCTTGGCTGACACCGGGGAGCTGTTTTTT | CASSLADTGELFF
17 | TRBJ2-3 | . | TRBV12-2 | . | TGTGCAAGTCGCTTAGCGAAGGCCTCTCACATCACAGATACGCAGTATTTT | CASRLAKASHITDTQYF